This is a list of T cell receptor beta chains from one sample in a study of cytomegalovirus exposure and HLA in healthy donors. TCRdb's copy holds only in-frame clones and misses some; the assay was immunoSEQ multiplex PCR. This table holds some 180,000 clones, more than 75% found once. The sequencing input was PBMCs. These receptors all come from a woman under 40 in good health and CMV-seropositive. Both conserved end residues are part of each CDR3. A D gene is named only where the DNA matches it firmly. Clone size is stated in some rows and not others, as once, few, many or a class when expanded.

J: TRBJ2-5
size: -
length: 14
V: TRBV4-2
D: -
CDR3: CASSRNRDQETQYF
DNA: TGTGCCAGCAGCCGTAACCGGGACCAAGAGACCCAGTACTTC

J: TRBJ2-7
size: -
length: 13
V: TRBV10-2
D: TRBD1
CDR3: CASRPGQAAEQYF
DNA: TGCGCCAGCAGACCCGGACAGGCTGCCGAGCAGTACTTC

J: TRBJ2-2
size: -
length: 16
V: TRBV4-3
D: -
CDR3: CASSPDSLTNTGELFF
DNA: TGCGCCAGCAGCCCGGACAGTCTTACGAACACCGGGGAGCTGTTTTTT

J: TRBJ1-5
size: once
length: 14
V: TRBV9
D: -
CDR3: CASSVDGGNQPQHF
DNA: TGTGCCAGCAGCGTAGACGGAGGCAATCAGCCCCAGCATTTT

J: TRBJ1-2
size: -
length: 17
V: TRBV19
D: -
CDR3: CASSPSGTQKNVYGYTF
DNA: TGTGCCAGTAGTCCGTCCGGGACACAAAAAAACGTCTATGGCTACACCTTC

J: TRBJ2-5
size: -
length: 12
V: TRBV7-2
D: -
CDR3: CASSPGEETQYF
DNA: TGTGCCAGCAGCCCGGGGGAAGAGACCCAGTACTTC

J: TRBJ2-1
size: -
length: 16
V: TRBV4-2
D: TRBD2
CDR3: CASSAILAGGYNEQFF
DNA: TGTGCCAGCAGCGCAATCCTAGCGGGGGGATACAATGAGCAGTTCTTC

J: TRBJ1-5
size: -
length: 15
V: TRBV6-7
D: -
CDR3: CASSYAQAWPVAQHF
DNA: TGTGCCAGCAGTTACGCCCAGGCCTGGCCAGTGGCCCAGCATTTT

J: TRBJ2-2
size: -
length: 15
V: TRBV7-9
D: -
CDR3: CASSLVSGTAGELFF
DNA: TGTGCCAGCAGCTTAGTGAGTGGTACGGCCGGGGAGCTGTTTTTT

J: TRBJ2-7
size: -
length: 13
V: TRBV7-9
D: TRBD1
CDR3: CASSFRQGHEQYF
DNA: TGTGCCAGCAGCTTCAGACAGGGCCACGAGCAGTACTTC

J: TRBJ2-1
size: few
length: 16
V: TRBV9
D: TRBD1
CDR3: CASSVRLGTGYNEQFF
DNA: TGTGCCAGCAGCGTACGGCTAGGGACAGGGTACAATGAGCAGTTCTTC

J: TRBJ1-6
size: once
length: 15
V: TRBV28
D: -
CDR3: CASSGLPGDNSPLHF
DNA: TGTGCCAGCAGCGGACTTCCAGGGGATAATTCACCCCTCCACTTT

J: TRBJ2-5
size: -
length: 16
V: TRBV6-6
D: TRBD2
CDR3: CASSYSLAGGRETQYF
DNA: TGTGCCAGCAGTTACTCTCTAGCGGGGGGGCGGGAGACCCAGTACTTC

J: TRBJ2-3
size: once
length: 15
V: TRBV5-6
D: -
CDR3: CASSFSLEGTDTQYF
DNA: TGTGCCAGCAGCTTTAGTTTAGAAGGCACAGATACGCAGTATTTT

J: TRBJ2-3
size: -
length: 14
V: TRBV5-1
D: -
CDR3: CASSLELSTDTQYF
DNA: TGCGCCAGCAGCTTGGAACTTAGCACAGATACGCAGTATTTT

J: TRBJ2-7
size: few
length: 14
V: TRBV4-1
D: -
CDR3: CASSQDTGPYEQYF
DNA: TGCGCCAGCAGCCAAGATACGGGTCCCTACGAGCAGTACTTC

J: TRBJ2-3
size: few
length: 17
V: TRBV10-2
D: TRBD2
CDR3: CASSHPGLAGGTDTQYF
DNA: TGCGCCAGCAGTCACCCCGGACTAGCGGGGGGCACAGATACGCAGTATTTT

J: TRBJ1-2
size: -
length: 14
V: TRBV9
D: -
CDR3: CASSVGQTNYGYTF
DNA: TGTGCCAGCAGCGTAGGGCAGACTAACTATGGCTACACCTTC

J: TRBJ1-5
size: -
length: 13
V: TRBV21-1
D: -
CDR3: CASSKGEGQPQHF
DNA: TGTGCCAGCAGCAAAGGGGAGGGCCAGCCCCAGCATTTT

J: TRBJ1-5
size: -
length: 13
V: TRBV5-5
D: -
CDR3: CASSLGRQQPQHF
DNA: TGTGCCAGCAGCTTGGGTCGACAGCAGCCCCAGCATTTT

J: TRBJ2-7
size: few
length: 14
V: TRBV19
D: TRBD2
CDR3: CASSIQRGGYEQYF
DNA: TGTGCCAGTAGTATACAGCGGGGGGGCTACGAGCAGTACTTC

J: TRBJ2-3
size: few
length: 15
V: TRBV5-1
D: TRBD2
CDR3: CASSAGTSGPDTQYF
DNA: TGCGCCAGCAGCGCCGGGACTAGTGGGCCAGATACGCAGTATTTT

J: TRBJ1-6
size: once
length: 16
V: TRBV4-3
D: -
CDR3: CASSQEAGGFNSPLHF
DNA: TGCGCCAGCAGCCAAGAAGCGGGCGGGTTTAATTCACCCCTCCACTTT

J: TRBJ2-1
size: once
length: 14
V: TRBV11-2
D: -
CDR3: CASSTRGALGEQFF
DNA: TGTGCCAGCAGCACCCGGGGGGCGCTCGGTGAGCAGTTCTTC

J: TRBJ1-2
size: once
length: 14
V: TRBV5-1
D: TRBD1
CDR3: CASSFGQGDYGYTF
DNA: TGCGCCAGCAGCTTTGGACAGGGAGACTATGGCTACACCTTC

J: TRBJ2-6
size: -
length: 18
V: TRBV19
D: TRBD2
CDR3: CASSIMRGGFSGANVLTF
DNA: TGTGCCAGTAGTATAATGCGGGGGGGCTTTTCTGGGGCCAACGTCCTGACTTTC

J: TRBJ1-1
size: -
length: 13
V: TRBV7-9
D: -
CDR3: CASSLPGFPEAFF
DNA: TGTGCCAGCAGCTTACCAGGGTTCCCTGAAGCTTTCTTT

J: TRBJ1-5
size: few
length: 15
V: TRBV19
D: -
CDR3: CASSSTGGRGQPQHF
DNA: TGTGCCAGTAGTTCGACCGGAGGTCGAGGTCAGCCCCAGCATTTT

J: TRBJ2-2
size: few
length: 23
V: TRBV12-2
D: -
CDR3: CASRLDGVLCIDRVGSNTGELFF
DNA: TGTGCAAGTCGCTTAGATGGAGTATTGTGTATCGACAGGGTGGGTTCGAACACCGGGGAGCTGTTTTTT

J: TRBJ2-7
size: -
length: 14
V: TRBV5-1
D: TRBD2
CDR3: CASSLLSGDYEQYF
DNA: TGCGCCAGCAGCTTGTTGAGCGGGGACTACGAGCAGTACTTC

J: TRBJ1-3
size: -
length: 16
V: TRBV5-1
D: TRBD1
CDR3: CASSPPGQGLGNTIYF
DNA: TGCGCCAGCAGCCCCCCGGGACAGGGTCTCGGAAACACCATATATTTT

J: TRBJ2-2
size: -
length: 16
V: TRBV7-2
D: -
CDR3: CASSLYGSGVTGELFF
DNA: TGTGCCAGCAGCTTATATGGCTCGGGGGTGACTGGGGAGCTGTTTTTT

J: TRBJ2-5
size: -
length: 15
V: TRBV21-1
D: -
CDR3: CASSKKPQKQETQYF
DNA: TGTGCCAGCAGCAAAAAACCCCAGAAACAAGAGACCCAGTACTTC

J: TRBJ2-2
size: -
length: 17
V: TRBV18
D: TRBD1
CDR3: CASSPRSRDRDGGELFF
DNA: TGTGCCAGCTCACCACGGAGCCGGGACAGGGATGGCGGGGAGCTGTTTTTT

J: TRBJ1-2
size: few
length: 14
V: TRBV9
D: TRBD1
CDR3: CASSVGQGSYGYTF
DNA: TGTGCCAGCAGCGTAGGACAGGGCAGCTATGGCTACACCTTC

J: TRBJ2-7
size: -
length: 17
V: TRBV7-9
D: -
CDR3: CASSLGGKRDISYEQYF
DNA: TGTGCCAGCAGCTTGGGGGGGAAGAGGGACATTTCCTACGAGCAGTACTTC